This TCR beta chain is from a study of long-term antiretroviral therapy in people with HIV (dated 2022 in TCRdb). As for the study more broadly: Collection of the earliest samples took place about a decade ahead of the 2015 WHO recommendation for immediate ART, at a time when ART was typically delayed until CD4 counts fell. This retrospective serial study examined whether starting ART and sustained HIV suppression were associated with changes in the composition and diversity of the TRB repertoire in peripheral blood. From some 30 adults with confirmed HIV infection, the cohort provided 192 cryopreserved PBMC samples, gathered serially across a mean of around six years (range 1-12). Among the approximately 32 participants with HIV, fewer than twelve were female. No cross-contamination during QIAcube processing turned up in test extractions that ran a monoclonal T-cell line alongside 25 to 35 polyclonal samples.

The immunoSEQ hsTCRB v3.0 assay was used at survey level resolution to sequence the TRB variable region. A depth of roughly 40,000-50,000 T-cell genomes per sample was targeted for TRB sequencing. An Illumina MiSeq with a v3 150-cycle kit was used to sequence the pooled TRB libraries. The authors' analysis ran thus. Repertoire analysis was performed in R inside a reproducible Nextflow workflow that covered QC, data transformation and analysis. Custom analyses were implemented in LymphoSeq2, an R package for AIRR-Seq data exploration. A few samples that produced fewer than 5000 total TRB sequences were removed, so approximately 170 HIV repertoires were analyzed. Among the approximately 200 retained HIV repertoires, some 57 were collected before ART initiation and approximately 130 were collected after ART initiation. Repertoires were downsampled to 5000 TRB nucleotide sequences, with summary statistics averaged over 100 downsampling iterations. Only TRB sequences with CDR3 regions of at least seven amino acids were retained for analysis. Diversity was assessed using a clonality score derived from Shannon entropy and using the Gini coefficient. Repertoire networks linked the top 5000 CDR3 amino acid sequences whenever two sequences differed by an edit distance of one. For TRB CDR3 amino acid sequences, antigen specificity groups and MHC restriction were predicted with GLIPH2. To flag known CMV, EBV, HIV or tissue antigen associations, CDR3 amino acid sequences were matched against VDJdb and McPAS-TCR. Pre-ART, post-ART and control groups were compared with Wilcoxon signed-rank tests and Holm-Bonferroni correction. TCRdb obtained this table from immuneACCESS and retained in-frame rearrangements with V and J assigned. These tables miss some clones; where compared with another copy, unresolved V genes account for less than half of the shortfall, and the remainder is unexplained. V and J calls and clone size follow that table, whereas D and trimming were derived from the DNA. Present in this sample are around 21,000 clones, 65% to 90% of which were seen just once. 9.5% to 15% of the sample is taken by the ten largest.

This clone has just one count. No cognate antigen has been identified for it. Base qualities are missing; no much larger clone stands one base away. General study outcomes and caveats: Compared with controls, HIV repertoires had narrower CDR3 length ranges, and the network structure pointed to an antigen-experienced repertoire that shifted only slightly toward naive after ART. Because PBMC availability was limited, only the TCR beta chain was sequenced, with no alpha chain pairing. Because pre-ART samples had limited cell numbers, unsorted PBMC were profiled rather than sorted CD4+ and CD8+ T cells. A significant increase in TRB diversity was found to be associated with ART initiation, although TRB diversity was observed to remain significantly below that of transplant donor controls even after long-term ART. The repertoire was dominated across all time points by expanded TRB clones identified before ART initiation, although this dominance was seen to fluctuate and to decrease in many PLHIV after ART. Samples dated from about 2004 to 2017, and the ART regimens used may be less effective than current ones. No data were available on ART adherence, viral resistance or therapy changes, limiting inferences about post-ART repertoire changes.

The CDR3 covers 14 residues, taking in both the cysteine and the phenylalanine. The DNA shown is the 42-base CDR3, in frame from base 1. CDR1 and CDR2 are drawn from the germline V gene: MDHEN, SYDVKM. Trimming takes 10 bases from V and 0 bases from J, and the germline ends sit 13 bases apart. To be included, a participant needed at least one PBMC sample from before ART initiation plus at least two post-ART samples. All participants with HIV were treated in the United States of America. Before DNA extraction, cryopreserved samples of roughly 0.95-10 million PBMC were thawed and washed. At the time of the earliest PBMC sample, participants with HIV were aged between roughly 20 and 55 years. Per participant, PBMC samples came from 1-4 timepoints prior to ART initiation and 2-8 timepoints following ART initiation, for a median of 7 samples. Serial HIV viral load, CD4+ T-cell count, ART history and demographic data were obtained for every participant. Genomic DNA was extracted from unsorted PBMC with a Qiagen kit on a QIAcube, processed in batches of 12 samples.

This specimen was unsorted PBMCs, taken 0.1 years before starting antiretroviral therapy. Recombination joined TRBV28 with TRBJ2-1; the D gene is perhaps TRBD1, from 7 matching bases. The sequence was obtained from a middle-aged man with HIV. The DNA sequence reads TGTGCCACTCGACAGGGAGGCTCCTACAATGAGCAGTTCTTC. Translated, it reads CATRQGGSYNEQFF.